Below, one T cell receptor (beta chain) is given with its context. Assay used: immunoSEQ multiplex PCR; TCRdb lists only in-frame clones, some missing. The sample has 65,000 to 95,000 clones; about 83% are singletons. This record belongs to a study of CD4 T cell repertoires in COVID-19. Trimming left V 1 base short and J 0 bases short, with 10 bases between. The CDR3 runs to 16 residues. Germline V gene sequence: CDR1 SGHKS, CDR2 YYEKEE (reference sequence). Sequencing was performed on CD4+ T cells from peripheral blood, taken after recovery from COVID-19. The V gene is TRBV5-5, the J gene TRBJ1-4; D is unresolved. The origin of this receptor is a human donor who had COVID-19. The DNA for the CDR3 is TGTGCCAGCAGCTTGATGTTTCCGTCAACTAATGAAAAACTGTTTTTT. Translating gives CASSLMFPSTNEKLFF.